This T cell receptor beta chain was sequenced in a study of metastatic and nonmetastatic thyroid tumors (TCRdb year 2020). At the level of the whole study: Repertoires were compared across peripheral blood and tumor or nodule tissue samples from malignant and benign thyroid patients.

In regard to this clone: Its antigen is not yet known. Mismatch with germline at one junction end may stem from a read error.

CDR1 DFQATT and CDR2 SNEGSKA are derived from the germline V gene (reference sequence). Its CDR3 holds 14 amino acids, cysteine through phenylalanine. CDR3 DNA is the only sequence kept; it has 42 bases, read in frame from the first base. The research as a whole found: In both blood and tumor samples, malignant tumors were reported to have significantly higher TCR beta diversity than benign nodules.

The library came from PCR. The instrument given in TCRdb is Illumina HiSeq 4000. High-throughput sequencing was used to profile the TCR beta-chain CDR3 region of each patient. The original pipeline was this. A classifier to discriminate distant-metastatic papillary thyroid cancer patients was built from CDR3 differences across clinicopathological groups. Repertoire diversity was assessed with the Shannon index, and tumor-blood repertoire similarity with the Morisita-Horn index. The public reads were reprocessed in TCRdb via fastp at Q25 and MiXCR, keeping in-frame beta chains. TCRdb, rather than the study authors, made the V and J calls. This sample is represented by 5,000 to 7,000 clones; around a third of them were singletons. The ten largest clones represent 42% of the sample. No treatment had been received by any patient before thyroid surgery. Patient clinical samples collected from about 2011 to 2018 were retrospectively analysed using T-cell receptor beta sequencing.

This sequence originates from a female donor with papillary thyroid cancer or a benign thyroid nodule (not recorded which). Some clones in this sample may be carry-over from other donors' samples. The sample was tumor tissue. Recombination linked TRBV20-1 to TRBJ2-7; possibly the D gene is TRBD2, per 6 matching bases. Here the CDR3 is given as CSARDPREPYDQYF. The nucleotide sequence reads as follows: TGCAGTGCTAGAGATCCCCGGGAGCCTTACGATCAGTACTTC.